These 2 T cell receptor beta chains were all obtained from the same sample, sequenced in a study of response to subunit inactivated influenza vaccine (dated by TCRdb to the late 2010s). Receptor amplification or capture employed RT-PCR. The data were produced on an Illumina HiSeq 2500. Starting from the raw public reads, TCRdb applied fastp trimming at Q25, assembled clones with MiXCR and retained in-frame beta chains. Rows with one shared CDR3 protein collapse into an entry with the most common genes and DNA. For this sample the table gives roughly 700,000 distinct CDR3 sequences, of which 15% to 19% were detected only once. Roughly 12% of the sample lies in the top ten. Sequencing used PBMCs from blood, obtained approximately 12 days after vaccination. These receptor sequences come from a man aged 45-65 years who received an inactivated influenza vaccine. Donor details come from another sample of the same person, matched by shared clones.

V usage is TRBV15 and J usage is TRBJ2-3, with TRBD2 identical over 7 bases. The CDR3 sequence is 15 residues long. The germline gives CDR1 LNHNV, CDR2 YYDKDF (reference sequence). Trimming removed 1 base from V and 4 bases from J; junction bases left unmatched: 5. The CDR3 here is CATSRGARGADTQYF. The CDR3 DNA reads TGTGCCACCAGCAGAGGGGCCCGGGGGGCAGATACGCAGTATTTT.

The V gene is TRBV30, the J gene TRBJ1-1; possibly TRBD1 for D (5 bases). Trimming pared 1 base from V and 0 bases from J, leaving 9 bases between. CDR1 and CDR2 from the germline V gene are GTSNPN and SVGIG (reference sequence). The CDR3 sequence is 14 residues long. Here the CDR3 reads CAWSDQGMNTEAFF. Written as DNA, the CDR3 is TGTGCCTGGAGTGACCAGGGTATGAACACTGAAGCTTTCTTT. Complete variable domain (other parts from reference TRBV30 and TRBJ1-1): SQTIHQWPATLVQPVGSPLSLECTVEGTSNPNLYWYRQAAGRGLQLLFYSVGIGQISSEVPQNLSASRPQDRQFILSSKKLLLSDSGFYLCAWSDQGMNTEAFFGQGTRLTVV.